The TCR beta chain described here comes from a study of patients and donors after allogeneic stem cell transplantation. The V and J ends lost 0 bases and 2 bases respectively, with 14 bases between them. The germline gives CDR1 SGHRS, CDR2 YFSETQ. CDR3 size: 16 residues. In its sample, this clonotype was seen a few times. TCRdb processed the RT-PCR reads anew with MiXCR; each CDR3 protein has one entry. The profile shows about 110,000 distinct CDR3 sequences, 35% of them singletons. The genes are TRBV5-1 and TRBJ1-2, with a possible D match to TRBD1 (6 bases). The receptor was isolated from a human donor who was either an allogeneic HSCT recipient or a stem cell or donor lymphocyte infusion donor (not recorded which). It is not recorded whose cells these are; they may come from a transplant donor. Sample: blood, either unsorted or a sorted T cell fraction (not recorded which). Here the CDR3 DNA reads TGCGCCAGCAGCTTGGTGTCGGGACACCCCAACTATGGCTACACCTTC. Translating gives CASSLVSGHPNYGYTF.